Listed below are T cell receptor beta chains from one sample, sequenced in a study of blood T cells in healthy people across ages. TCRdb reanalysed the 5' RACE reads using MiXCR and keeps one entry per CDR3 protein. Among under 750,000 distinct CDR3 sequences listed, 40% to 55% were seen once. Material for sequencing was blood. These receptor sequences come from a man older than 75 in good health. The CDR3 runs from the conserved cysteine through the conserved F or W. Each record gives: CDR3 protein, CDR3 DNA, clone size, D gene, V gene, J gene. The D gene is left open where the match is weak. Not every row has a clone size; where given, it reads once, few, many or a size class.

CDR3aa: CASRVTGTGELFF
CDR3nt: TGTGCCAGCAGGGTCACAGGGACCGGGGAGCTGTTTTTT
abundance: NA
d_gene: NA
v_gene: TRBV12-3/TRBV12-4
j_gene: TRBJ2-2

CDR3aa: CASSSTRGETGEQFF
CDR3nt: TGTGCCAGCAGCTCTACTAGAGGGGAGACGGGGGAGCAGTTCTTC
abundance: once
d_gene: NA
v_gene: TRBV28
j_gene: TRBJ2-1

CDR3aa: CASSSTPGGEQFF
CDR3nt: TGTGCCAGCAGCTCCACCCCGGGGGGTGAGCAGTTCTTC
abundance: NA
d_gene: TRBD2
v_gene: TRBV13
j_gene: TRBJ2-1

CDR3aa: CASSQGGAHLSGNTIYF
CDR3nt: TGTGCCAGCAGCCAAGGAGGGGCGCACCTCTCTGGAAACACCATATATTTT
abundance: NA
d_gene: NA
v_gene: TRBV14
j_gene: TRBJ1-3

CDR3aa: CASSLGPILTYEQYF
CDR3nt: TGTGCCAGCAGCCTGGGACCGATCCTAACCTACGAGCAGTACTTC
abundance: few
d_gene: NA
v_gene: TRBV3-1
j_gene: TRBJ2-7

CDR3aa: CASSSDRHRVGYEQYF
CDR3nt: TGCGCCAGCAGCTCGGACCGGCACAGGGTTGGTTACGAGCAGTACTTC
abundance: NA
d_gene: NA
v_gene: TRBV5-1
j_gene: TRBJ2-7

CDR3aa: CASSPMRGSNEQFF
CDR3nt: TGTGCCAGCAGCCCGATGAGAGGGAGTAATGAGCAGTTCTTC
abundance: NA
d_gene: NA
v_gene: TRBV7-2
j_gene: TRBJ2-1

CDR3aa: CSASKGTKNYEQYF
CDR3nt: TGCAGTGCCAGTAAAGGGACTAAAAACTACGAGCAGTACTTC
abundance: NA
d_gene: TRBD2
v_gene: TRBV20-1
j_gene: TRBJ2-7

CDR3aa: CSVDLAGQGYEQYF
CDR3nt: TGCAGCGTTGATTTAGCGGGACAGGGCTACGAGCAGTACTTC
abundance: many
d_gene: NA
v_gene: TRBV29-1
j_gene: TRBJ2-7

CDR3aa: CASSWLDSQEQYF
CDR3nt: TGTGCCAGCAGTTGGCTCGACTCTCAGGAGCAGTATTTT
abundance: few
d_gene: NA
v_gene: TRBV6-5
j_gene: TRBJ2-3

CDR3aa: CSATDSSYEQYF
CDR3nt: TGCAGCGCGACGGACAGTTCCTACGAGCAGTACTTC
abundance: NA
d_gene: NA
v_gene: TRBV29-1
j_gene: TRBJ2-7

CDR3aa: CSGMTGVETQYF
CDR3nt: TGCAGCGGTATGACAGGGGTCGAGACCCAGTACTTC
abundance: NA
d_gene: TRBD1
v_gene: TRBV29-1
j_gene: TRBJ2-5

CDR3aa: CASSPEWVGGYTF
CDR3nt: TGCGCCAGCAGCCCCGAGTGGGTCGGGGGCTACACCTTC
abundance: NA
d_gene: NA
v_gene: TRBV5-1
j_gene: TRBJ1-2

CDR3aa: CSASLAADYNEQFF
CDR3nt: TGCAGTGCTAGTCTAGCGGCGGACTACAATGAGCAGTTCTTC
abundance: few
d_gene: TRBD2
v_gene: TRBV20-1
j_gene: TRBJ2-1

CDR3aa: CSARGGTVNQPQHF
CDR3nt: TGCAGTGCTAGAGGCGGGACAGTTAATCAGCCCCAGCATTTT
abundance: NA
d_gene: TRBD1
v_gene: TRBV20-1
j_gene: TRBJ1-5

CDR3aa: CASSLEIRASYNEQFF
CDR3nt: TGTGCCAGCAGCTTGGAGATCCGGGCCTCCTACAATGAGCAGTTCTTC
abundance: NA
d_gene: NA
v_gene: TRBV5-8
j_gene: TRBJ2-1

CDR3aa: CSVSKTSGGDNEQFF
CDR3nt: TGCAGCGTTTCGAAGACTAGCGGGGGGGACAATGAGCAGTTCTTC
abundance: NA
d_gene: TRBD2
v_gene: TRBV29-1
j_gene: TRBJ2-1

CDR3aa: CASSWGLAEEETQYF
CDR3nt: TGCGCCAGCAGCTGGGGCCTAGCGGAAGAAGAGACCCAGTACTTC
abundance: once
d_gene: TRBD2
v_gene: TRBV5-1
j_gene: TRBJ2-5

CDR3aa: CASSYSTGSLNEKLFF
CDR3nt: TGTGCCAGCAGTTACTCGACAGGGTCACTTAATGAAAAACTGTTTTTT
abundance: few
d_gene: TRBD1
v_gene: TRBV6-5
j_gene: TRBJ1-4

CDR3aa: CASSPPSGTGPLNTEAFF
CDR3nt: TGTGCCAGCAGCCCCCCTTCAGGGACAGGACCATTGAACACTGAAGCTTTCTTT
abundance: NA
d_gene: TRBD1
v_gene: TRBV11-2
j_gene: TRBJ1-1

CDR3aa: CSAQGHLYNEQFF
CDR3nt: TGCAGTGCCCAGGGACACCTCTACAATGAGCAGTTCTTC
abundance: NA
d_gene: NA
v_gene: TRBV20-1
j_gene: TRBJ2-1